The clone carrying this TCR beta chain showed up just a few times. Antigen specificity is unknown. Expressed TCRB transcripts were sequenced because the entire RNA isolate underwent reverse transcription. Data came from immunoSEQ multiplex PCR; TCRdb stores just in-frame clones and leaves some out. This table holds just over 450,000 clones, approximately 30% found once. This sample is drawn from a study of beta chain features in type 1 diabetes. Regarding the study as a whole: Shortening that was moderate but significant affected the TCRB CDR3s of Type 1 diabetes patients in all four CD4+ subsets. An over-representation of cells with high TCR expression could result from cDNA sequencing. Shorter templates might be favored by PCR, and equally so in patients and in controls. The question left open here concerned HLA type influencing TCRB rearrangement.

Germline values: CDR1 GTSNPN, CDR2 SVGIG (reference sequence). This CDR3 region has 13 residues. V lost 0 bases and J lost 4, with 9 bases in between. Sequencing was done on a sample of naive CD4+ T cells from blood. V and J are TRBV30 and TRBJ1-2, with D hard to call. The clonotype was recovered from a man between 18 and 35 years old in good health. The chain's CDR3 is CAWSVSPAYGYTF. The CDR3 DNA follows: TGTGCCTGGAGTGTAAGCCCAGCCTATGGCTACACCTTC.